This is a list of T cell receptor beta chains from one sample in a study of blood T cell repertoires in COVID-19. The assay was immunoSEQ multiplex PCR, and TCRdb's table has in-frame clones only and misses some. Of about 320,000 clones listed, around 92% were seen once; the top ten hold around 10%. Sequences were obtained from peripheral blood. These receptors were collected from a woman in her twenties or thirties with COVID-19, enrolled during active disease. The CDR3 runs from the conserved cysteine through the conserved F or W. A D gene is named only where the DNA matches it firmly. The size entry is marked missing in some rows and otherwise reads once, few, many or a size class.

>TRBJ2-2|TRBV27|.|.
TGTGCCAGCAAGGGGGTAGCGATGGTCTCGGGGGAGCTGTTTTTT
CASKGVAMVSGELFF
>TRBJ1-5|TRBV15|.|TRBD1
TGTGCCACCAGCGTTGACAGGGGGCCCAATCAGCCCCAGCATTTT
CATSVDRGPNQPQHF
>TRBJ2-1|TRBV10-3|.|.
TGTGCCATCAGTGATCACAGTAGGAACAATGAGCAGTTCTTC
CAISDHSRNNEQFF
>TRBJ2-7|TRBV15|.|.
TGTGCCACCAGCAGAGATCTCGACTCTACCTACGAGCAGTACTTC
CATSRDLDSTYEQYF
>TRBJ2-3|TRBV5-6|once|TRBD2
TGTGCCAGCAGGGGGCTAGCGGCGAGGACGCAGTATTTT
CASRGLAARTQYF
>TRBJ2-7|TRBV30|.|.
TGTGCCTGGACCGATGGGGCGCGGTACGAGCAGTACTTC
CAWTDGARYEQYF
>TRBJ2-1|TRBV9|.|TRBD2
TGTGCCAGCAGCGGATCTCTAGCGGGGGGGCGGAATGAGCAGTTCTTC
CASSGSLAGGRNEQFF
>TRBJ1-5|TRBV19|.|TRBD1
TGTGCCAGTAGTATGGGACAGGGGAAGGGTGCGTATAGCAATCAGCCCCAGCATTTT
CASSMGQGKGAYSNQPQHF
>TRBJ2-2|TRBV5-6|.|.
TGTGCCAGCAGCTTGGCAGGGACACCAAACACCGGGGAGCTGTTTTTT
CASSLAGTPNTGELFF
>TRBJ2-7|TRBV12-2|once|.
TGTGCAAGTCGCTTATCATGTCGACAGGGGAAACCCTACGAGCAGTACTTC
CASRLSCRQGKPYEQYF
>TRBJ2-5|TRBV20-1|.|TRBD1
TGCAGTGCTAGTTTTTACGGGGCAGGGGGGACCCAGTACTTC
CSASFYGAGGTQYF
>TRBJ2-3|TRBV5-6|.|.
TGTGCCAGCAGCTTGGTTCGGTTTACAGATACGCAGTATTTT
CASSLVRFTDTQYF
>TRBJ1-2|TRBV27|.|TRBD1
TGTGCCAGCAGTCCGCAGGGGGCACATGGCTACACCTTC
CASSPQGAHGYTF
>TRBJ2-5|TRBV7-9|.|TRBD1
TGTGCCAGCAGCTTACAGGGGGCCAAAGGGACCCAGTACTTC
CASSLQGAKGTQYF
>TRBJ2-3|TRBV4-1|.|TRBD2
TGCGCCAGCAGCCAGCCGGGACTAGCGGGGGGGGGCACAGATACGCAGTATTTT
CASSQPGLAGGGTDTQYF
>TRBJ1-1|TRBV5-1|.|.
TGCGCCAGCAGCTTGGTGGCAGGGGCCGTGGGTGCTTTCTTT
CASSLVAGAVGAFF
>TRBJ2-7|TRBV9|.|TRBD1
TGTGCCAGCAGCAGGGGGACAGGATCCTACGAGCAGTACTTC
CASSRGTGSYEQYF
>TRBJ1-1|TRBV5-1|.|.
TGCGCCAGCAGCCCCCGACCGGGGAACACTGAAGCTTTCTTT
CASSPRPGNTEAFF
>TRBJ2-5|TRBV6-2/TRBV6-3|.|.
TGTGCCAGCAGTTACTGGGGGGGGGCTCGGAAAGAGACCCAGTACTTC
CASSYWGGARKETQYF
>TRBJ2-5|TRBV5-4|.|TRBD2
TGTGCCAGCAGCTGGGGTAGCGGGACAGAGACCCAGTACTTC
CASSWGSGTETQYF
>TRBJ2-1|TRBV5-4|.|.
TGTGCCAGCAGGAACGGAGAAACGGCCTCGAATGAGCAGTTCTTC
CASRNGETASNEQFF
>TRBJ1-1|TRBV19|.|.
TGTGCCAGTAGTACGTGGGACATGCTCACTGAAGCTTTCTTT
CASSTWDMLTEAFF
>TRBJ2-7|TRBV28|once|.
TGTGCCAGCAGCCTCAGGGAACGCAGCTACGAGCAGTACTTC
CASSLRERSYEQYF
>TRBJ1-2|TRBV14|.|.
TGTGCCAGCAGCACGACAGCGTATGGCTACACCTTC
CASSTTAYGYTF
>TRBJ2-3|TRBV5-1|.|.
TGCGCCAGCAGCTTGGGAGACTCCCTGAGGGATACGCAGTATTTT
CASSLGDSLRDTQYF
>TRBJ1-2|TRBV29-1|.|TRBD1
TGCAGCGTTGAACAGGGGGCGGCCTGGAATAGTGGCTACACCTTC
CSVEQGAAWNSGYTF
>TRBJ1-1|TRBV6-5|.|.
TGTGCCAGCAGTTACCGGGGACATCAAGCTTTCTTT
CASSYRGHQAFF
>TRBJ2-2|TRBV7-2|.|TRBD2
TGTGCCAGCAGCTTAGATTTGGGAGGGATGGGCACCGGGGAGCTGTTTTTT
CASSLDLGGMGTGELFF